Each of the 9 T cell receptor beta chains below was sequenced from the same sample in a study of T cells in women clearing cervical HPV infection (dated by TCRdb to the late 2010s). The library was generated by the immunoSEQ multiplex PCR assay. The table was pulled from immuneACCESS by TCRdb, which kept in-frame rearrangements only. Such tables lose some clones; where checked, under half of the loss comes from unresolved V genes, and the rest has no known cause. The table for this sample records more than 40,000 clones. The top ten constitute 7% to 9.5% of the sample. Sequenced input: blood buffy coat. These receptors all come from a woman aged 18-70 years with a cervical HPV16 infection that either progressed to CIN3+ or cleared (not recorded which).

The CDR3 spells CSARGWTGQETQYF. Incomplete CDR3 DNA: TGCAGTGCTAGGGGTTGGACAGGGCAAGAGACC. The chain recombines TRBV20-1 with TRBJ2-5, with 8 bases identical to TRBD1. The CDR3 end lies 3 residues beyond the end of the read and is filled in from the germline J gene. V dropped 3 bases and J dropped 2; count of bases not matched to a gene: 5. CDR1 is DFQATT, CDR2 SNEGSKA, per germline (reference sequence). CDR3 length: 14 residues.

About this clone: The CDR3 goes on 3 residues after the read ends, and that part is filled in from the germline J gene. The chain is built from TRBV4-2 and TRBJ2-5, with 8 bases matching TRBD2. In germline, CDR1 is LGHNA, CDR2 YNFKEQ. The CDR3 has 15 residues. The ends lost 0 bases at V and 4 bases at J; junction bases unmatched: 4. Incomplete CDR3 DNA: TGTGCCAGCAGCCAAGATCGGACTAGCCGAGAGACC. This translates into CASSQDRTSRET. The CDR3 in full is CASSQDRTSRETQYF.

CDR3 amino acids: CASSSRDTNNEQFF. The CDR3 bases that were read are TGTGCCAGCAGCTCCCGGGACACTAACAATGAG. The chain recombines TRBV11-3 with TRBJ2-1; the D gene is possibly TRBD1 (6 bases). The read comes to an end 3 residues before the CDR3 does, leaving the germline J gene to fill in the end. The germline V gene has CDR1 SGHNT and CDR2 YENEEA. V was clipped by 4 bases and J by 5 bases, with 12 bases between them. CDR3 size: 14 residues.

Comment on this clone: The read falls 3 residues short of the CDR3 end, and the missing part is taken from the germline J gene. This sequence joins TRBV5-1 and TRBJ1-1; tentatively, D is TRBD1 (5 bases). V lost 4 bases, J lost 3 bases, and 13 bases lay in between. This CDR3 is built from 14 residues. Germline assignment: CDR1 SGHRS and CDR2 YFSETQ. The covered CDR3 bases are TGCGCCAGCAGCAAGGACACAACAGACACTGAA. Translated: CASSKDTTDTE. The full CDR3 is CASSKDTTDTEAFF. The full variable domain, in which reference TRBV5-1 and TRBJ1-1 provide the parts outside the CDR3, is KAGVTQTPRYLIKTRGQQVTLSCSPISGHRSVSWYQQTPGQGLQFLFEYFSETQRNKGNFPGRFSGRQFSNSRSEMNVSTLELGDSALYLCASSKDTTDTEAFFGQGTRLTVV.

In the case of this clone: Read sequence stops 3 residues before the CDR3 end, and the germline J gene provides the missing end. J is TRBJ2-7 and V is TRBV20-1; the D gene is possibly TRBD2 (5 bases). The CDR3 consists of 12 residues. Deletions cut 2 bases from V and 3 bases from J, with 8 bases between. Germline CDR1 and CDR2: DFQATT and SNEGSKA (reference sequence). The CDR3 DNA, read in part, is TGCAGTGCTAGATTGAGGGTCTACGAG. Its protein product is CSARLRVYE. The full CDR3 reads CSARLRVYEQYF.

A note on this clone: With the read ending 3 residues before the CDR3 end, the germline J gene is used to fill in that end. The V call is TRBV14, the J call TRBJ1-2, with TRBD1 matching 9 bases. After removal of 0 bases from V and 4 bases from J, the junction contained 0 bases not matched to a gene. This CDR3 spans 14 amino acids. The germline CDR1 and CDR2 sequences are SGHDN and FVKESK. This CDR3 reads CASSQEGQGYGYTF. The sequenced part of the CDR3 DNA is TGTGCCAGCAGCCAAGAGGGACAGGGCTATGGC.

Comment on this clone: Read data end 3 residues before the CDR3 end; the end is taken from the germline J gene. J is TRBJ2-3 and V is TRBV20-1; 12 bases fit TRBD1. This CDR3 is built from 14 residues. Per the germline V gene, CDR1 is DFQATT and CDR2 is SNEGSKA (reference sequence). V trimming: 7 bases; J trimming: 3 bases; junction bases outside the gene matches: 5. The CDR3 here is CSVPGQGATDTQYF. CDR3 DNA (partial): TGCAGTGTCCCGGGACAGGGGGCAACAGATACG.

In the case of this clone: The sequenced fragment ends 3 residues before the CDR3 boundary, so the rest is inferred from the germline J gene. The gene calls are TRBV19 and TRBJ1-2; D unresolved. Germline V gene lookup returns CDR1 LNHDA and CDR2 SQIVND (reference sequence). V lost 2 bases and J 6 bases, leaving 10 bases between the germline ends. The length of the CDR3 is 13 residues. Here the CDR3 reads CASSISSGDGYTF. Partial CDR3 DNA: TGTGCCAGTAGTATATCTAGCGGGGATGGC.

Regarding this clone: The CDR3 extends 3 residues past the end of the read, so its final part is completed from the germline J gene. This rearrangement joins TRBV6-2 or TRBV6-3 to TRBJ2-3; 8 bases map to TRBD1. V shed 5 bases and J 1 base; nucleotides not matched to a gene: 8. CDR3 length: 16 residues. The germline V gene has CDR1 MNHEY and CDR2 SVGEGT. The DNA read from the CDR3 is TGTGCCAGCAGTCAGACAGGGGAAGTGGGCACAGATACG. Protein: CASSQTGEVGTDT. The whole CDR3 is CASSQTGEVGTDTQYF.